A single sample is the source of the 19 T cell receptor beta chains below, sequenced in a study of cytomegalovirus exposure and HLA in healthy donors. Primers included in the PCR were 60 Vbeta and 13 Jbeta primers. The data were produced by immunoSEQ multiplex PCR, yet TCRdb's version contains in-frame clones alone and is incomplete. The sample consists of around 180,000 clones, 65% to 80% of them appearing once. The source material was PBMCs. The source of these receptors is a woman between 35 and 50 years old in good health and CMV-seronegative.

The V gene is TRBV7-8, the J gene TRBJ2-7; 7 positions agree with TRBD1. Germline V lookup: CDR1 SGHVS, CDR2 FQNEAQ. This CDR3 comprises 15 residues. J was trimmed by 3 bases and V by 1 base; bases with no gene match: 6. The CDR3 coding sequence is TGTGCCAGCAGCTTAGGCAGGGACAGTCACTACGAGCAGTACGTC. Its translation: CASSLGRDSHYEQYV.

The chain carries TRBV15 and TRBJ1-2; 8 positions agree with TRBD1. Germline CDR1 reads LNHNV; CDR2 reads YYDKDF (reference sequence). Trimming removed 3 bases from V and 4 bases from J; junction bases left unmatched: 7. The CDR3 sequence is 15 residues long. CDR3 sequence: CATSSQTGVGYGYTF. The CDR3 DNA sequence: TGTGCCACCAGCAGCCAGACAGGGGTAGGCTATGGCTACACCTTC.

This clone has a handful of counts. This sequence joins TRBV5-6 and TRBJ2-1; 12 nucleotides align to TRBD2. The CDR3 loop spans 16 amino acids. With V trimmed by 4 bases and J by 7 bases, 9 bases remained unmatched. From germline, CDR1 is SGHDT and CDR2 YYEEEE. This CDR3 reads CASSRPSGRVYNEQFF. The CDR3 DNA follows: TGTGCCAGCAGCAGGCCTAGCGGGAGGGTCTATAATGAGCAGTTCTTC.

The chain uses TRBV2 and TRBJ1-2, with 8 bases aligning to TRBD1. J was trimmed by 3 bases and V by 6 bases; bases with no gene match: 3. This CDR3 is 13 amino acids long. The V gene's germline CDR1 is SNHLY and CDR2 FYNNEI. CDR3 protein: CASSLQGDYGYTF. CDR3 DNA: TGTGCCAGCAGCCTACAGGGGGACTATGGCTACACCTTC. Combining the CDR3 with reference TRBV2 and TRBJ1-2 gives the whole variable domain EPEVTQTPSHQVTQMGQEVILRCVPISNHLYFYWYRQILGQKVEFLVSFYNNEISEKSEIFDDQFSVERPDGSNFTLKIRSTKLEDSAMYFCASSLQGDYGYTFGSGTRLTVV.

This clone appeared a single time. This chain connects TRBV7-6 to TRBJ2-3; 16 bases agree with TRBD2. The CDR3 is 16 amino acids. Germline-derived CDR1 and CDR2 are SGHVS and FNYEAQ. The junction had 3 bases not matched to a gene; V was cut back by 5 bases and J by 4 bases. This CDR3 is CASSGTSGRGADTQYF. The CDR3, as DNA: TGTGCCAGCAGCGGGACTAGCGGGAGGGGAGCAGATACGCAGTATTTT.

The genes are TRBV5-1 and TRBJ2-5; 11 bases line up with TRBD2. Germline trimming cut 4 bases from V and 0 bases from J; bases unmatched to any gene: 14. Germline-derived CDR1 and CDR2 are SGHRS and YFSETQ. The CDR3 runs to 19 residues. The CDR3 here is CASSVGNSGRAIYQETQYF. CDR3 DNA: TGCGCCAGCAGCGTGGGGAATAGCGGGAGGGCCATATACCAAGAGACCCAGTACTTC.

J is TRBJ1-2 and V is TRBV2; 7 nucleotides line up with TRBD1. The trim removed 5 bases at V and 8 bases at J, leaving 8 bases unmatched. Germline CDR1 and CDR2: SNHLY and FYNNEI. This CDR3 comprises 13 residues. CDR3 DNA sequence: TGTGCCAGCAGTAAAGAACAGGGGAACGGCTACACCTTC. This encodes CASSKEQGNGYTF.

This sequence joins TRBV7-2 and TRBJ2-1; 13 bases are shared with TRBD2. V was pared by 4 bases and J by 9 bases, with 3 bases of the junction left unmatched. This CDR3 is 14 amino acids long. In germline, CDR1 is SGHTA, CDR2 FQGNSA. The CDR3 spells CASSSGLAGTEQFF. The CDR3 DNA sequence: TGTGCCAGCAGCTCGGGACTAGCGGGAACTGAGCAGTTCTTC.

V and J are TRBV7-2 and TRBJ1-2; TRBD1 matches 9 bases. V lost 3 bases and J lost 3; bases outside the gene matches: 5. The germline V gene has CDR1 SGHTA and CDR2 FQGNSA. This CDR3 spans 15 amino acids. The CDR3 region is CASSFGGQGYYGYTF. CDR3 bases: TGTGCCAGCAGCTTTGGGGGACAGGGCTACTATGGCTACACCTTC.

This chain uses TRBV5-1 with TRBJ2-1; TRBD1 matches at 7 bases. Losses at the gene ends were 4 bases for V and 10 bases for J; bases not matched to a gene: 14. The CDR3 has 15 amino acids. In germline, CDR1 is SGHRS, CDR2 YFSETQ. The CDR3 is CASSPQVDRSREQFF. In nucleotides, the CDR3 is TGCGCCAGCAGCCCCCAGGTGGACAGGTCGAGGGAGCAGTTCTTC.

CDR3 bases: TGTGCCAGCAGCTCCGCGGGGACAGGGGGTTACGATGGCTACACCTTC. This sequence encodes CASSSAGTGGYDGYTF. This sequence joins TRBV5-4 and TRBJ1-2; 11 positions agree with TRBD1. Trimming removed 3 bases from V and 6 bases from J; junction bases left unmatched: 10. The germline V gene encodes CDR1 SGHNT and CDR2 YYREEE (reference sequence). The CDR3 loop spans 16 amino acids.

The genes are TRBV12-5 and TRBJ2-3; 7 positions agree with TRBD1. With 0 bases clipped from V and 4 bases from J, the junction kept 1 base outside the gene matches. Per the germline V gene, CDR1 is LGHNT and CDR2 is FRNRAP. The length of the CDR3 is 14 residues. This chain's CDR3 is CASGLVGGADTQYF. The CDR3 region has the DNA TGTGCTAGTGGTTTGGTAGGGGGCGCAGATACGCAGTATTTT.

V usage is TRBV2 and J usage is TRBJ1-3, with D possibly being TRBD1 (5 bases). The germline V gene encodes CDR1 SNHLY and CDR2 FYNNEI. The V gene lost 9 bases and the J gene lost 0 bases, with 12 bases spanning the gap. This CDR3 is built from 14 residues. CDR3 region: CARSPDSSGNTIYF. DNA of the CDR3: TGTGCCAGGAGCCCTGACAGCTCTGGAAACACCATATATTTT. Together with reference TRBV2 and TRBJ1-3, the CDR3 gives the full variable domain: EPEVTQTPSHQVTQMGQEVILRCVPISNHLYFYWYRQILGQKVEFLVSFYNNEISEKSEIFDDQFSVERPDGSNFTLKIRSTKLEDSAMYFCARSPDSSGNTIYFGEGSWLTVV.

The J gene is TRBJ1-5, the V gene TRBV15, with 9 bases aligning to TRBD1. The CDR3 is 20 amino acids. Germline lookup yields CDR1 LNHNV and CDR2 YYDKDF (reference sequence). The junction had 19 bases not matched to a gene; V was cut back by 3 bases and J by 4 bases. The CDR3 DNA reads TGTGCCACCAGCAGCTATCGGGATTGGGACAGGGACGATCTTAATCAGCCCCAGCATTTT. This translates into CATSSYRDWDRDDLNQPQHF.

The V and J genes are TRBV4-2 and TRBJ1-2; no definite D call. Trimming took off 0 bases at V and 6 bases at J, with 23 bases between the two ends. Germline CDR1 and CDR2: LGHNA and YNFKEQ. CDR3 length equals 18 residues. This CDR3 reads CASSQDLPVGRFANGYTF. In DNA, the CDR3 is TGTGCCAGCAGCCAAGATTTACCCGTCGGGAGGTTCGCAAATGGCTACACCTTC.

The rearrangement uses TRBV7-2 and TRBJ2-5, with TRBD2 identical over 11 bases. The tail of the sequence fits TRBJ2-7 better, so the J call may be wrong. This CDR3 has 17 amino acids. CDR1 and CDR2 from the germline V gene are SGHTA and FQGNSA. DNA of the CDR3: TGTGCCAGCAGCGCCGCATTAGCGGGAGGGCCGGTATACGAGCAGTACTTC. Amino acids: CASSAALAGGPVYEQYF.

Only a few counts were recorded for this clone. CDR3 DNA sequence: TGTGCCAGCAGCTTATCGACAGTAAACTATGGCTACACCTTC. The encoded protein is CASSLSTVNYGYTF. The J gene is TRBJ1-2, the V gene TRBV7-9; a weak D match, TRBD1 (5 bases). This CDR3 has 14 amino acids. Germline V gene data show CDR1 as SEHNR and CDR2 as FQNEAQ (reference sequence). V lost 2 bases to trimming and J lost 2 bases, with 9 bases between them.

The chain combines TRBV4-2 with TRBJ1-2; 9 bases match TRBD1. The CDR3 is made up of 13 amino acids. Per the germline V gene, CDR1 is LGHNA and CDR2 is YNFKEQ. The V and J ends lost 9 bases and 4 bases, in that order; junction bases with no gene match: 6. DNA of the CDR3: TGTGCCAGTACCGGGACAGGGACCTATGGCTACACCTTC. It encodes CASTGTGTYGYTF.

This clone was observed a single time. The chain employs TRBV6-1 and TRBJ1-5, with a tentative D call TRBD1 (6 bases). CDR1 and CDR2 from the germline V gene are MNHNS and SASEGT. This CDR3 has 15 amino acids. Trimming took off 6 bases at V and 2 bases at J, with 14 bases between the two ends. CDR3 nucleotides: TGTGCCAGCAGGGCCCAGGGGTTCGGCAATCAGCCCCAGCATTTT. Its translation: CASRAQGFGNQPQHF.